This is a list of T cell receptor beta chains from one sample in a study of post-analysis software for immune sequencing data. Each CDR3 protein is one row after TCRdb ran MiXCR on the PCR reads. There are 600,000 to 750,000 distinct CDR3 sequences in the sample; approximately 60% occur only once, and approximately 10% lies in the top ten. Sequencing was carried out using blood. These receptors were taken from a girl aged 2 to 10 with multiple sclerosis. Both conserved end residues are trimmed from each CDR3. Size is omitted from some rows. Given values are once, few, many or a class for expanded clones.

.	TRBV20-1	SARRGGGGTDTQY
.	TRBV3-1	ASSQDLGLAGYNEQF
.	TRBV4-3	ASSQTRGRETQY
few	TRBV6-5	ASSYEGLAKNIQY
once	TRBV20-1	SAIGTSGRTDTQY
.	TRBV12-3/TRBV12-4	ASSLEDRSYGYT
few	TRBV6-5	ASTVEGQETQY
.	TRBV20-1	SARDGETAYNEQY
.	TRBV20-1	SASKVSYEQY
.	TRBV5-1	ASSSSSLSNYGYT
few	TRBV20-1	SAREGTIVGDYGYT
few	TRBV29-1	SLVGGGPNGETQY
few	TRBV7-3	ASSSDRGPYNEQF
.	TRBV12-3/TRBV12-4	ASSFAALNTDTQY
.	TRBV9	ASSAETGNTEAF
once	TRBV15	ATSRVGAARDQPQH
.	TRBV4-3	ASSHLGQNNEQF
few	TRBV29-1	SVATVGGYT
.	TRBV7-2	ASSFRGDGYGYT
few	TRBV18	ASSLPAGQGTTEAF
few	TRBV10-3	AISELALSYEQY
.	TRBV12-3/TRBV12-4	ASSRSGGYKETQY
.	TRBV5-1	ASGTGGATGELF
.	TRBV3-1	ASSQGYGLGADTQY
.	TRBV30	AWSDRYSNEQF
.	TRBV25-1	ASSSPRGPYNEQF
once	TRBV7-2	ASSLRGESTDTQY
few	TRBV29-1	SVAIGAGGTEAF
.	TRBV12-3/TRBV12-4	ASSGEQHFSNQPQH
.	TRBV4-1	ASSSVAGGYEQY
few	TRBV12-3/TRBV12-4	ASSQNGDTQY